Following are 8 T cell receptor beta chains from one sample sequenced in a study of shared T cell receptors in the human thymus. Profiling relied on immunoSEQ multiplex PCR, and the TCRdb table lists in-frame clones only, not all of them. Seen here are hundreds of thousands of clones, 85% to 90% observed once, and the top ten hold approximately 0.01%. This sample was also put to use in a study of human thymus T cells.

The sequencing input was thymocytes. The receptor set was obtained from a boy less than two years old with a congenital heart defect.

The genes are TRBV4-1 and TRBJ2-3; 11 positions agree with TRBD1. After removal of 2 bases from V and 1 base from J, the junction contained 8 bases not matched to a gene. The CDR3 consists of 18 residues. CDR1 is MGHRA and CDR2 is YSYEKL in the germline V gene. The CDR3 sequence: CASSQKGQGEEGTDTQYF. The DNA for the CDR3 is TGCGCCAGCAGCCAAAAGGGACAGGGGGAGGAGGGCACAGATACGCAGTATTTT.

The V call is TRBV5-4, the J call TRBJ2-1, with 7 bases lining up with TRBD1. The V gene end was trimmed by 4 bases and the J gene end by 0 bases; junction bases not matched to a gene: 13. CDR3 size: 18 residues. Per germline, CDR1 SGHNT and CDR2 YYREEE (reference sequence). The CDR3 DNA reads as TGTGCCAGCAGCCGACCAGAGATTAGGACAGGCTCCTACAATGAGCAGTTCTTC. Translation gives CASSRPEIRTGSYNEQFF.

V and J are TRBV28 and TRBJ1-2, with D unclear. This CDR3 has 15 amino acids. V was pared by 6 bases and J by 4 bases, with 18 bases between. Germline assignment: CDR1 MDHEN and CDR2 SYDVKM. CDR3: CASRFPGREGYGYTF. In DNA form, the CDR3 reads TGTGCCAGCAGATTCCCTGGGAGGGAGGGCTATGGCTACACCTTC.

The chain uses TRBV6-5 and TRBJ2-7, with 9 bases identical to TRBD2. With 5 bases clipped from V and 4 bases from J, the junction kept 9 bases outside the gene matches. The V gene's germline CDR1 is MNHEY and CDR2 SVGAGI. This CDR3 comprises 15 residues. CDR3: CASSRPSGAWYEQYF. The CDR3 DNA sequence: TGTGCCAGCAGTAGACCTAGCGGGGCTTGGTACGAGCAGTACTTC.

CDR3 amino acids: CASSEALASPGTEAFF. Written as DNA, the CDR3 is TGTGCCAGCAGTGAAGCTCTAGCGTCTCCCGGGACTGAAGCTTTCTTT. This chain joins TRBV2 and TRBJ1-1; D not resolved. This CDR3 region has 16 residues. V lost 0 bases and J lost 5, with 16 bases in between. Germline assignment: CDR1 SNHLY and CDR2 FYNNEI.

The CDR3 protein is CASSLGRSGELFF. The CDR3 DNA is TGTGCCAGCAGCTTAGGTCGCAGCGGGGAGCTGTTTTTT. This chain uses TRBV11-2 with TRBJ2-2; no firm D call. Per germline, CDR1 SGHAT and CDR2 FQNNGV. The CDR3 runs 13 residues. V dropped 1 base and J dropped 7 bases, with 7 bases sitting between them. Complete variable domain (other parts from reference TRBV11-2 and TRBJ2-2): EAGVAQSPRYKIIEKRQSVAFWCNPISGHATLYWYQQILGQGPKLLIQFQNNGVVDDSQLPKDRFSAERLKGVDSTLKIQPAKLEDSAVYLCASSLGRSGELFFGEGSRLTVL.

The chain employs TRBV7-9 and TRBJ2-7; tentative D call: TRBD1 (5 bases). The CDR3 consists of 14 residues. V lost 10 bases and J 2 bases, leaving 18 bases between the germline ends. Germline CDR1 and CDR2: SEHNR and FQNEAQ (reference sequence). Written as DNA, the CDR3 is TGTGCCACCCACCCTTTGACAGAGACCTACGAGCAGTACTTC. Encoded protein: CATHPLTETYEQYF.

The V and J genes are TRBV4-3 and TRBJ2-7; TRBD2 matches at 15 bases. CDR3 size: 17 residues. Germline trimming cut 3 bases from V and 5 bases from J; bases unmatched to any gene: 8. Germline V gene lookup returns CDR1 LGHNA and CDR2 YSLEER. The CDR3, as DNA: TGCGCCAGCAGCCAGGGACTAGCGGGAGGAGAGGAAGACGAGCAGTACTTC. Protein sequence: CASSQGLAGGEEDEQYF.